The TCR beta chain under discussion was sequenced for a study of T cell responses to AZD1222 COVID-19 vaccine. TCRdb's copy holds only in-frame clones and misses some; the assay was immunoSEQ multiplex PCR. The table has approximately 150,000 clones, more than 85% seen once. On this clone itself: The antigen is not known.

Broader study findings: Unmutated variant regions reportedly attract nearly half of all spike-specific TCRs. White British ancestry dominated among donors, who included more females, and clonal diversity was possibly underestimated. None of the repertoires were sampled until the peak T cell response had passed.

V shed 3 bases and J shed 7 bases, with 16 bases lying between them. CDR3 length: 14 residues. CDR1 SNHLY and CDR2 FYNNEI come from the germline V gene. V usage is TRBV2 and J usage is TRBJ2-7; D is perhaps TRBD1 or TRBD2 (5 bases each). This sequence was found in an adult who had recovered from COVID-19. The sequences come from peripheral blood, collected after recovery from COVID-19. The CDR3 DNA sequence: TGTGCCAGCAGTGATCCCGGGACCGATGGAGAGCAGTACTTC. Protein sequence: CASSDPGTDGEQYF.